This T cell receptor beta chain stems from a study of T cells in Graves' hyperthyroidism and ophthalmopathy (dated by TCRdb to between 2019 and 2020). With regard to the full study: Peripheral blood was collected at initial diagnosis, before any treatment. Prospective prediction of ophthalmopathy was tested in an independent validation cohort consisting of some 20 hyperthyroidism patients and some 16 patients who later progressed to ophthalmopathy. TCR V-J signatures able to tell the groups apart were searched for in a discovery cohort of 90 to 100 patients, of whom more than 40 had Graves' ophthalmopathy and roughly 58 had stable Graves' hyperthyroidism. Thyroid tissue and blood T-cell repertoires from six Graves' hyperthyroidism patients were also compared in the study. The roughly 91 discovery patients were randomly divided into training and test sets at a 7:3 ratio. Once sampling was done, hyperthyroidism patients were given methimazole at a starting dose of 30 mg daily, whereas ophthalmopathy patients were given high-dose intravenous methylprednisolone. The paper describes TCR Vbeta CDR3 sequencing of around 140 peripheral blood samples, made up of 43 ophthalmopathy patients, 70 to 75 hyperthyroidism patients and about 17 progressor patients. The study at large found these results: A model built on a 13 V-J signature distinguished ophthalmopathy from stable hyperthyroidism, reaching about 89% sensitivity and approximately 81% specificity in cross-validation and 80%/75% in testing. Sample size was not statistically predetermined, and investigators were not blinded to group allocation. Most expanded thyroid clonotypes (frequency above 0.001) were also detected in blood, suggesting blood repertoires may reflect thyroid immune responses. During validation, the model predicted progression to ophthalmopathy a median of around six months ahead of onset, with almost 71% sensitivity and roughly 75% specificity.

A patient counted as having stable Graves' hyperthyroidism if no progression to ophthalmopathy occurred over 18 months of follow-up. Hyperthyroidism patients were newly diagnosed, with disease duration under 2 months, and aged 18 to 65 years. The study excluded patients with uncontrolled infections, other autoimmune diseases, pregnancy or lactation. Diagnoses were based on clinical symptoms, serum thyroxine and TRAb, thyroid ultrasound and orbital computed tomography. PBMCs were separated from 10 ml of fresh peripheral blood using Ficoll-Paque density gradient centrifugation. Total RNA was extracted using Trizol reagent, and RNA quality was assessed on an Agilent 2100 Bioanalyzer. CDR1 and CDR2, per the germline V gene (reference sequence), are LNHDA and SQIVND. The CDR3 holds 15 amino acids from the cysteine to the phenylalanine. Here the CDR3 DNA is all that survives: 45 bases in frame from base 1. V is pruned by 6 bases and J by 4 bases, leaving 5 bases of the junction without a gene match.

A remark on this clonotype: Its target antigen remains unknown. No base quality values were provided; no much bigger clone lies one nucleotide off.

TCR beta CDR3 regions were amplified from RNA transcripts. For the first round of RT-PCR on the TCR CDR3, the HTBI primer set was used together with the Qiagen OneStep RT-PCR kit. A second multiplex PCR round built the libraries, followed by size selection and purification. The libraries were sequenced on an Illumina HiSeq2000 using paired-end 100 bp reads. Regarding the original processing steps: SOAPnuke was used to process the raw data, throwing out any read that contained adapters or uncalled bases, had a mean Phred below 15, or lacked an exact constant-primer or identifier match. High-quality paired reads were merged with COPE v1.2.5, and unique nucleotide sequences were defined as clonotypes. Clonotypes were aligned to IMGT TRBV, TRBD and TRBJ reference segments using MiTCR v1.1. The analysis included only V-J combinations with a frequency above 0.0001, which together covered approximately 99% of the repertoires. The TCS score was defined as the ratio of F50 (clonal expansion) to E x V (chaos), calculated using BLOSUM62-based TCRdist between CDR3 peptides within each V-J. Welch's t-statistics and random forest reduced around 510 V-J features to 10 to 15, which were used in a naive Bayes classifier (R e1071). Through fastp at Q25 and MiXCR, TCRdb rebuilt clones from the public reads, retaining in-frame beta chains. Entries that share a CDR3 protein sequence are merged under the most common genes and DNA. The V and J calls come from TCRdb's annotation, not from the publication. The sample contains fewer than 850,000 distinct CDR3 sequences, approximately 15% of them found a single time. Of the sample, roughly a sixth is held by the ten largest clones.

This TCR came from a man aged 50-60 years with Graves' hyperthyroidism. The sample consisted of blood. Recombination linked TRBV19 to TRBJ2-1, with 11 bases in between that match TRBD1. The sequenced DNA is TGTGCCAGTAGGCGGGGGACAGGGGGTTACAATGAGCAGTTCTTC. The encoded protein is CASRRGTGGYNEQFF.